What follows describes a single T cell receptor (beta chain). One base away lies a much larger clone, so this may be a sequencing read error. These data come from a study of HIV-infected patients and healthy controls. All unsorted peripheral T cells were captured because whole blood was used without fractionation. RNA came from 2.5 to 3 ml of peripheral blood. Reverse transcription used about 500 ng RNA and constant-region primers for alpha and beta. Using multiplexing indices, alpha and beta chain libraries were generated apart by chain-specific third strand synthesis. TCRdb re-called the 5' RACE reads with MiXCR, one entry per CDR3 protein. The table records 15,000 to 20,000 distinct CDR3 sequences, 7.5% to 9% of them present only once. This CDR3 is 11 amino acids long. Germline V gene data show CDR1 as SGHDN and CDR2 as FVKESK.

This TCR came from an adult in good health. The chain combines TRBV14 with TRBJ2-7; D gene uncertain. Material: blood. The CDR3 DNA reads TGTGCCAGCGGCCACGGCCACGAGCAGTACTTC. Its translation: CASGHGHEQYF.